This entry features one TCR beta chain sequence. Germline-derived CDR1 and CDR2 are MNHNS and SASEGT. CDR3 length: 14 amino acids. V lost 7 bases, J lost 6 bases, and 7 bases stayed unmatched. Sequencing used immunoSEQ multiplex PCR; TCRdb keeps in-frame clones, though not all of them. The sample yields nearly 30,000 clones, 80% seen once. These data originate in a study of graft-versus-host responses after intestinal transplantation. At the level of the study: Recipients were all induced with anti-thymocyte globulin, then given tacrolimus and steroids for 3 to 4 years.

Lymphocytes from graft epithelium and lamina propria were isolated. This specimen consisted of ileum tissue, obtained 98 days after intestinal transplantation. The chain employs TRBV6-1 and TRBJ2-5, with TRBD2 matching 11 bases. The receptor's source is a human patient who received an intestinal transplant, so some T cells may come from the graft donor. The DNA for the CDR3 is TGTGCCAGCATCCTTAGCGGGGGGGCGAAGACCCAGTACTTC. It is translated as CASILSGGAKTQYF.